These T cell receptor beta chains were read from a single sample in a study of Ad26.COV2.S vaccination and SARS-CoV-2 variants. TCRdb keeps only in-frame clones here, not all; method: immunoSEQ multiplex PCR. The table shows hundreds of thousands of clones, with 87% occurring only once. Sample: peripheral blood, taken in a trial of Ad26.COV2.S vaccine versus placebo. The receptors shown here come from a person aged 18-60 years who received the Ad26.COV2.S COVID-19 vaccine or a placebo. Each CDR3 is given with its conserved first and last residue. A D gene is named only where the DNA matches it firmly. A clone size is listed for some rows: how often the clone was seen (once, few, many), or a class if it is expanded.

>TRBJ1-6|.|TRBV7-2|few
TGTGCCAGCAGCTTTGCAACAGGGCGGTATAATTCACCCCTCCACTTT
CASSFATGRYNSPLHF
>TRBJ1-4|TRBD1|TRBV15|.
TGTGCCACCAGCAGATTGACAGGGGAGGGTGAAAAACTGTTTTTT
CATSRLTGEGEKLFF
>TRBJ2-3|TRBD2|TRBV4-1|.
TGCGCCAGCAGCCTGAGACTAGCGGGGGAAGATACGCAGTATTTT
CASSLRLAGEDTQYF
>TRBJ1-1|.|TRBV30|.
TGTGCCTGGAGTGACAAGTCCGGCTCGAACACTGAAGCTTTCTTT
CAWSDKSGSNTEAFF
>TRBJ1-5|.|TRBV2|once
TGTGCCAGCAGTGAAAACAGGTGGGGGAATCAGCCCCAGCATTTT
CASSENRWGNQPQHF
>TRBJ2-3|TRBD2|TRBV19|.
TGTGCCAGTAGTATAGTCGGACTAGCGGCAGATACGCAGTATTTT
CASSIVGLAADTQYF
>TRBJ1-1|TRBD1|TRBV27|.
TGTGCCAGCAGTTTTGGACAGGGAAACACTGAAGCTTTCTTT
CASSFGQGNTEAFF
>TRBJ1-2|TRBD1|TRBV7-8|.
TGTGCCAGCAGCTTTGATTCGACAGGGTACCGCATCTTTAACTATGGCTACACCTTC
CASSFDSTGYRIFNYGYTF
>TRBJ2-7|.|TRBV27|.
TGTGCCAGCAGTTTAGGTTACGAGCAGTACTTC
CASSLGYEQYF
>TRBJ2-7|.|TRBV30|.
TGTGCCTGCGGATCCTACGAGCAGTACTTC
CACGSYEQYF
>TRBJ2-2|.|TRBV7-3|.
TGTGCCAGCAGCTTGTTAGGGGCGAACACCGGGGAGCTGTTTTTT
CASSLLGANTGELFF
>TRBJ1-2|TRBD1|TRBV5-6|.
TGTGCCAGCAGCTTGTCGGGACAGGGGAACTATGGCTACACCTTC
CASSLSGQGNYGYTF
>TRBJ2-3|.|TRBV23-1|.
TGCGCCAGCAGTCAACTTATACAGGGAAGGAGCACAGATACGCAGTATTTT
CASSQLIQGRSTDTQYF
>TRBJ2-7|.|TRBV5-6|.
TGTGCCAGCAGCTTTAGGACAGCCTACGAGCAGTACTTC
CASSFRTAYEQYF
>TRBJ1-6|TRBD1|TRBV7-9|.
TGTGCCAGCAGCTTAGGGGACGGGACAGCCAATTCACCCCTCCACTTT
CASSLGDGTANSPLHF
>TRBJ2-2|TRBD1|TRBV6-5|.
TGTGCCAGCAGAACAGGGGGCGCGGGTACCGGGGAGCTGTTTTTT
CASRTGGAGTGELFF